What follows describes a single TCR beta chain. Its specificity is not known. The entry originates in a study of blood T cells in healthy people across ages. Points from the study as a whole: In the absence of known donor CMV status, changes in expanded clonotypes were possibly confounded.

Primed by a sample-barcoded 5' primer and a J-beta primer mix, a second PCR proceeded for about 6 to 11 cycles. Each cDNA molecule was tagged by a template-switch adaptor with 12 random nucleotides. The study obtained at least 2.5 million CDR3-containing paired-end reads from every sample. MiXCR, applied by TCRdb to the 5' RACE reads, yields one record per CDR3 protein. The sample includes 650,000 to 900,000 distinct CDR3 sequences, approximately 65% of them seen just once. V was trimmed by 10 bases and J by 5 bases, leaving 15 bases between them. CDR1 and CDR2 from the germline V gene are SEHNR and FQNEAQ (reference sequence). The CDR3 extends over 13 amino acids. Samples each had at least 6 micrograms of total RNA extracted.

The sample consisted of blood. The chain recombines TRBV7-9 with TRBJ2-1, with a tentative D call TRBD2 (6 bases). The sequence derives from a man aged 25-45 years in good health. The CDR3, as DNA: TGTGCCAACACCGGGGGATCCGACAATGAGCAGTTCTTC. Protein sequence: CANTGGSDNEQFF.